Listed here are 26 T cell receptor beta chains from one sample, sequenced in a study of T cell clonality in common variable immunodeficiency (dated by TCRdb to the mid-2010s). No antigen has been assigned to these receptors. Libraries were made using the immunoSEQ multiplex PCR assay. Imported from immuneACCESS, the table was reduced by TCRdb to in-frame sequences with V and J called. These copies leave out some clones; in studies compared against another copy, an unresolved V gene accounts for under half, and the cause of the remainder is not known. This sample holds over 25,000 clones in total, without any singletons. Of the sample, over 25% falls within the top ten clones. The full study reports these points: CVID TCRbeta sequences reportedly showed fewer deletions and N-nucleotide insertions and lacked highly modified clones with 13 or more V deletions.

The sequencing input was peripheral blood mononuclear cells. The receptor set was obtained from a human donor with common variable immunodeficiency.

This clone has a handful of counts. The CDR3 end lies 3 residues beyond the end of the read and is filled in from the germline J gene. V and J are TRBV19 and TRBJ1-6, with 8 bases lining up with TRBD1. The CDR3 contains 15 residues. Germline trimming cut 5 bases from V and 6 bases from J; bases unmatched to any gene: 6. The germline V gene encodes CDR1 LNHDA and CDR2 SQIVND (reference sequence). The covered CDR3 bases are TGTGCCAGTAGTTCGAACAGGGGGAGTAATTCACCC. Translated: CASSSNRGSNSP. The entire CDR3 protein reads CASSSNRGSNSPLHF.

About this clone: The read terminates 3 residues before the CDR3 end, so the remaining end is supplied by the germline J gene. The chain uses TRBV7-2 and TRBJ1-6; D gene ambiguous. The CDR3 runs to 13 residues. Germline V CDR1 and CDR2: SGHTA, FQGNSA. The CDR3 is CASSSGFGGPLHF. The covered CDR3 bases are TGTGCCAGCAGCTCCGGCTTTGGCGGCCCC.

The CDR3 DNA, read in part, is TGTGCCAGTAGTATATCGCAGATGAACACTGAA. Its protein is CASSISQMNTE. The whole CDR3 sequence reads CASSISQMNTEAFF. The chain joins TRBV19 to TRBJ1-1; unclear D gene. The read stops 3 residues short of the end of the CDR3; the missing end is completed from the germline J gene. The CDR3 runs 14 residues. Germline values: CDR1 LNHDA, CDR2 SQIVND (reference sequence). Trimming took off 2 bases at V and 0 bases at J, with 7 bases between the two ends.

Concerning this clone itself: The read ends 3 residues shy of where the CDR3 ends; the end is completed using the germline J gene. Within the sample, other DNA sequences also encode this same CDR3. The genes are TRBV7-3 and TRBJ2-3; 8 bases agree with TRBD2. The CDR3 runs to 14 residues. Unmatched junction bases numbered 5, after V lost 5 bases and J lost 4 bases. In germline, CDR1 is SGHTA, CDR2 FQGTGA. CDR3 amino acids: CASSLSGGPDTQYF. The sequenced part of the CDR3 DNA is TGTGCCAGCAGCCTTTCGGGGGGGCCAGATACG.

This clone came up many times. The missing CDR3 end, 3 residues past where the read stops, is filled in from the germline J gene. The chain has TRBV23-1 and TRBJ1-1; D ambiguous. TRBV23-1 is recorded as an ORF, its role being uncertain. V was pared by 2 bases and J by 3 bases, with 7 bases between. The CDR3 sequence is 13 residues long. The CDR3 reads CASSQGPHTEAFF. The part of the CDR3 DNA that was read is TGCGCCAGCAGTCAAGGCCCCCACACTGAA.

In its sample, this clone was seen many times. One end of the junction fails to match germline, which may point to a read error. Sequencing ends 3 residues short of the CDR3 end; the germline J gene provides the rest. The V call is TRBV20-1, the J call TRBJ1-4; D is uncertain. Per germline, CDR1 DFQATT and CDR2 SNEGSKA (reference sequence). CDR3 length: 13 residues. The CDR3 here is CSARAGLEEKLFF. CDR3 bases read: TGCAGTGCAAGAGCGGGGTTGGAAGAAAAA.

This clone was counted at least ten times. With the read ending 3 residues before the CDR3 end, the germline J gene is used to fill in that end. The chain is built from TRBV19 and TRBJ1-2; D remains ambiguous. Trimming shortened V by 5 bases and J by 0 bases, and 7 bases separated the two germline ends. Germline CDR1 and CDR2: LNHDA and SQIVND (reference sequence). The CDR3 is made up of 13 amino acids. CDR3 in amino acids: CASSPTTNYGYTF. The sequenced part of the CDR3 DNA is TGTGCCAGTAGTCCCACAACTAACTATGGC.

Of note for this clone: The CDR3 extends 3 residues past the end of the read, so its final part is completed from the germline J gene. The chain couples TRBV20-1 to TRBJ2-1; maybe TRBD1 (5 bases). V gave up 1 base and J gave up 5 bases, with 12 bases separating them. The CDR3 sequence is 14 residues long. The germline V gene encodes CDR1 DFQATT and CDR2 SNEGSKA (reference sequence). The part of the CDR3 DNA that was read is TGCAGTGCTAGAGGGGCAGGGCTTCACAATGAG. Translation gives CSARGAGLHNE. The full CDR3 protein is CSARGAGLHNEQFF.

As concerns this clone: The CDR3 end lies 3 residues beyond the end of the read and is filled in from the germline J gene. This rearrangement joins TRBV7-3 to TRBJ1-2; D may be TRBD1 (6 bases). Germline V gene sequence: CDR1 SGHTA, CDR2 FQGTGA. The CDR3 is 15 residues long. Partial CDR3 DNA: TGTGCCAGCAGCTTATTGGCAGGGGTCGACGGGGGC. This codes for CASSLLAGVDGG. Given in full, the CDR3 is CASSLLAGVDGGYTF. Full variable domain (rest looked up from reference TRBV7-3 and TRBJ1-2): GAGVSQTPSNKVTEKGKYVELRCDPISGHTALYWYRQSLGQGPEFLIYFQGTGAADDSGLPNDRFFAVRPEGSVSTLKIQRTERGDSAVYLCASSLLAGVDGGYTFGSGTRLTVV.

As for this clone: The CDR3 end falls 3 residues outside the read, so it is completed with the germline J gene. The chain is built from TRBV7-9 and TRBJ2-7, with D tentatively TRBD1 (7 bases). Between the trimmed V and J ends, which lost 7 bases and 2 bases, there was a span of 18 bases. In germline, CDR1 is SEHNR, CDR2 FQNEAQ (reference sequence). This CDR3 contains 15 residues. CDR3 bases read: TGTGCCAGCACCTTCACGGGCAGGGGGGCCTACGAG. This encodes CASTFTGRGAYE. The whole CDR3 sequence reads CASTFTGRGAYEQYF.

In regard to this clone: The missing CDR3 end, 3 residues past where the read stops, is filled in from the germline J gene. This chain joins TRBV20-1 and TRBJ2-5, with 12 bases that match TRBD2. The CDR3 spans 15 residues. J gave up 2 bases and V 6 bases, and 7 bases lay outside the gene matches. CDR1 is DFQATT and CDR2 is SNEGSKA in the germline V gene (reference sequence). CDR3 residues: CSAPLAGGRQETQYF. CDR3 bases read: TGCAGTGCGCCACTAGCGGGGGGAAGGCAAGAGACC.

The sample holds a few counts of this clone. With the read ending 3 residues before the CDR3 end, the germline J gene is used to fill in that end. J is TRBJ2-5 and V is TRBV19, with 11 bases matching TRBD2. Germline lookup yields CDR1 LNHDA and CDR2 SQIVND (reference sequence). Trimming took 4 bases from V and 4 from J; bases not matched to a gene: 5. The CDR3 covers 15 residues. CDR3 DNA (partial): TGTGCCAGTAGTACGGGACTAGCGGTAGTAGAGACC. Translated: CASSTGLAVVET. The CDR3 as a whole reads CASSTGLAVVETQYF.

As concerns this clone: The read finishes 3 residues shy of the CDR3 end, and the germline J gene is used to complete it. The chain employs TRBV19 and TRBJ1-1; TRBD1 aligns across 7 bases. In germline, CDR1 is LNHDA, CDR2 SQIVND (reference sequence). This CDR3 spans 13 amino acids. The CDR3 region is CASSIQGEFEAFF. The CDR3 DNA, read in part, is TGTGCCAGTAGTATTCAGGGGGAGTTCGAA.

The sample holds a few counts of this clone. This same CDR3 is encoded by further DNA sequences in the sample. The sequenced CDR3 bases are TGTGCCTGGAGTGGAGGTTGGGGGCAGGGGGCCTCCTACGAG. Translated, it gives CAWSGGWGQGASYE. The full CDR3 protein is CAWSGGWGQGASYEQYF. The chain has TRBV30 and TRBJ2-7; 8 bases are a match to TRBD1. The read ends 3 residues early relative to the CDR3; the germline J gene fills the gap. Germline CDR1 and CDR2: GTSNPN and SVGIG (reference sequence). After removal of 1 base from V and 0 bases from J, the junction contained 11 bases not matched to a gene. The CDR3 runs to 17 residues.

Note on this clone: The DNA ends 3 residues before the CDR3 does, and the rest of the CDR3 is filled in from the germline J gene. V gene TRBV7-2 combines with J gene TRBJ1-1; no clear D gene. This CDR3 region has 15 residues. V was pared by 6 bases and J by 0 bases, with 14 bases between. The germline CDR1 and CDR2 sequences are SGHTA and FQGNSA. Partial CDR3 DNA: TGTGCCAGCAGTTCCCCCGACAAATTGAACACTGAA. Translation gives CASSSPDKLNTE. The entire CDR3 protein reads CASSSPDKLNTEAFF.

This clone came up many times. The read gets to within 3 residues of the CDR3 end, and the germline J gene fills in the rest. The chain is built from TRBV18 and TRBJ2-3, with no clear D. The germline V gene has CDR1 KGHSH and CDR2 LQKENI. V was trimmed by 0 bases and J by 5 bases, leaving 3 bases between them. CDR3 length: 12 residues. Here the CDR3 reads CASSPPKDTQYF. The sequenced CDR3 bases are TGTGCCAGCTCACCACCTAAAGATACG.

A remark on this clone: The sequence runs out 3 residues before the end of the CDR3; the remainder is reconstructed from the germline J gene. The chain joins TRBV6-2 or TRBV6-3 to TRBJ2-6; 8 positions match TRBD1. Trimming removed 4 bases from V and 1 base from J; junction bases left unmatched: 6. Germline CDR1 MNHEY, CDR2 SVGEGT. The CDR3 is made up of 17 amino acids. CDR3 DNA (partial): TGTGCCAGCAGTTCCAGGGGGCGGATTTCTGGGGCCAACGTC. Amino acids: CASSSRGRISGANV. The whole CDR3 reads CASSSRGRISGANVLTF.

Comments on this clone: At one of its ends the junction is not consistent with the germline gene, which may arise from a read error. Coverage ceases 3 residues before the CDR3 finishes, and the germline J gene fills in the end. This chain connects TRBV7-9 to TRBJ1-5, with D possibly TRBD1 on 6 matching bases. The CDR3 runs 14 residues. Germline CDR1 SEHNR, CDR2 FQNEAQ (reference sequence). The CDR3 loop is CSSSLDSPNQPQHF. The sequenced part of the CDR3 DNA is TGTTCCAGCAGCTTGGACAGCCCCAATCAGCCC.

A few counts support this clone. With the read ending 3 residues before the CDR3 end, the germline J gene is used to fill in that end. The chain has TRBV19 and TRBJ1-5; 7 bases map to TRBD1. The CDR3 length is 14 residues. Germline CDR1 reads LNHDA; CDR2 reads SQIVND (reference sequence). The V gene end was trimmed by 6 bases and the J gene end by 6 bases; junction bases not matched to a gene: 8. The sequenced part of the CDR3 DNA is TGTGCCAGTAGACAACAGGGGCAGGCTCAGCCC. Translated: CASRQQGQAQP. The complete CDR3 sequence is CASRQQGQAQPQHF.

This clone was counted a few times. The read halts 3 residues ahead of the CDR3 end, with the missing end drawn from the germline J gene. The chain couples TRBV5-1 to TRBJ2-2; 11 bases fit TRBD2. CDR1 and CDR2 (germline): SGHRS, YFSETQ. V was pared by 7 bases and J by 4 bases, with 9 bases of the junction left unmatched. The CDR3 consists of 16 residues. The covered CDR3 bases are TGCGCCAGCCAGGTAGCGGGGGGGCCTGGCACCGGGGAG. Amino acid sequence: CASQVAGGPGTGE. The whole CDR3 sequence is CASQVAGGPGTGELFF.

This clone was seen many times. The CDR3 sequence: CASSRQGGFTEAFF. The part of the CDR3 DNA that was read is TGTGCCAGCAGCCGACAGGGGGGATTCACTGAA. V usage is TRBV7-6 and J usage is TRBJ1-1, with 9 bases that match TRBD1. Read data end 3 residues before the CDR3 end; the end is taken from the germline J gene. V dropped 5 bases and J dropped 4; count of bases not matched to a gene: 5. Germline lookup yields CDR1 SGHVS and CDR2 FNYEAQ. This CDR3 contains 14 residues. Together with reference TRBV7-6 and TRBJ1-1, the CDR3 gives the full variable domain: GAGVSQSPRYKVTKRGQDVALRCDPISGHVSLYWYRQALGQGPEFLTYFNYEAQQDKSGLPNDRFSAERPEGSISTLTIQRTEQRDSAMYRCASSRQGGFTEAFFGQGTRLTVV.

CDR3 amino acids: CASSFGDRAIDTQYF. The sequenced CDR3 bases are TGTGCCAGCAGCTTTGGGGACAGGGCGATAGATACG. V usage is TRBV5-6 and J usage is TRBJ2-3, with TRBD1 identical over 9 bases. Read data end 3 residues before the CDR3 end; the end is taken from the germline J gene. Trimming took 2 bases from V and 5 from J; bases not matched to a gene: 6. The CDR3 loop spans 15 amino acids. CDR1 SGHDT and CDR2 YYEEEE come from the germline V gene. The whole variable domain, filled in from reference TRBV5-6 and TRBJ2-3, reads DAGVTQSPTHLIKTRGQQVTLRCSPKSGHDTVSWYQQALGQGPQFIFQYYEEEERQRGNFPDRFSGHQFPNYSSELNVNALLLGDSALYLCASSFGDRAIDTQYFGPGTRLTVL.

The table lists this clone with a few counts. The CDR3 end is not reached by the read, which stops 3 residues before it; the germline J gene fills it in. This rearrangement joins TRBV5-1 to TRBJ2-5; D is perhaps TRBD2 (7 bases). Germline CDR1 and CDR2: SGHRS and YFSETQ. With 3 bases removed from V and 2 bases from J, the gap between germline ends came to 17 bases. CDR3 length equals 16 residues. Incomplete CDR3 DNA: TGCGCCAGCAGCTGGAGGGGGGGCCAGGGACAAGAGACC. Its translation is CASSWRGGQGQET. The complete CDR3 protein is CASSWRGGQGQETQYF.

This clone was recorded many times. Sequencing ends 3 residues short of the CDR3 end; the germline J gene provides the rest. V and J are TRBV5-1 and TRBJ2-2; 9 bases are shared with TRBD1. CDR3 length equals 15 residues. Trimming at V came to 0 bases and at J to 4 bases, leaving 1 base not matched to a gene. Germline V gives CDR1 SGHRS, CDR2 YFSETQ. CDR3 amino acids: CASSLETGGTGELFF. The covered CDR3 bases are TGCGCCAGCAGCTTGGAGACAGGGGGCACCGGGGAG.

This clone came up a few times. The read ends 3 residues before the CDR3 terminus; that terminus is restored from the germline J gene. V gene TRBV7-2 combines with J gene TRBJ2-4; D perhaps matches TRBD1 (5 bases). CDR1 SGHTA and CDR2 FQGNSA come from the germline V gene. The CDR3 consists of 15 residues. Trimming cost V 2 bases and J 4 bases, with 12 bases left between them. CDR3 sequence reads: CASSLSDRPKNIQYF. The DNA read from the CDR3 is TGTGCCAGCAGCTTATCCGACAGACCAAAAAACATT.

Turning to this clone: The read terminates 3 residues ahead of where the CDR3 ends, so the germline J gene completes it. The gene calls are TRBV19 and TRBJ1-4; maybe TRBD1 (6 bases). The length of the CDR3 is 13 residues. V lost 5 bases, J lost 6 bases, and 10 bases lay in between. Germline CDR1 reads LNHDA; CDR2 reads SQIVND (reference sequence). The CDR3 sequence: CASSQRQDEKLFF. CDR3 bases read: TGTGCCAGTAGTCAGCGACAGGATGAAAAA.